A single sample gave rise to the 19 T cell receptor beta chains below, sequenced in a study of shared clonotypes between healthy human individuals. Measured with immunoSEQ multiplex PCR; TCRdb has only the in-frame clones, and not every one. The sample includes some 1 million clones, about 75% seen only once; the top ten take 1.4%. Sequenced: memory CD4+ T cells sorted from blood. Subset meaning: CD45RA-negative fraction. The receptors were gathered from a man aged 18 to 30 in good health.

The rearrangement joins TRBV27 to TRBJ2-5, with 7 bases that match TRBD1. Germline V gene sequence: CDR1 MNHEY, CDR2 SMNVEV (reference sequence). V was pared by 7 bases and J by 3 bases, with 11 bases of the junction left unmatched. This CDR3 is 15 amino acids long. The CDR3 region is CASKTGLTREETQYF. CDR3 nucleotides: TGTGCCAGCAAGACAGGGCTGACCCGGGAAGAGACCCAGTACTTC.

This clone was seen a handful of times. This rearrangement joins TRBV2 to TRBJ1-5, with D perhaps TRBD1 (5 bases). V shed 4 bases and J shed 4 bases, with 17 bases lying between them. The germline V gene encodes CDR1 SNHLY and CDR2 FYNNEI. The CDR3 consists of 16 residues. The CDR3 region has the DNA TGTGCCAGCAGTGCCGACAGCGGGTGGGGAAATCAGCCCCAGCATTTT. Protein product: CASSADSGWGNQPQHF.

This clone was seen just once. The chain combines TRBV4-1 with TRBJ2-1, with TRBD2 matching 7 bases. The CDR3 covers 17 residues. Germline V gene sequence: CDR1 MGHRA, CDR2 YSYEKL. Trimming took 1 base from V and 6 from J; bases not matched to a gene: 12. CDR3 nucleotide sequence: TGCGCCAGCAGCCAAGGTAGAGCGGGCGCGGGGGTCAATGAGCAGTTCTTC. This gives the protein CASSQGRAGAGVNEQFF.

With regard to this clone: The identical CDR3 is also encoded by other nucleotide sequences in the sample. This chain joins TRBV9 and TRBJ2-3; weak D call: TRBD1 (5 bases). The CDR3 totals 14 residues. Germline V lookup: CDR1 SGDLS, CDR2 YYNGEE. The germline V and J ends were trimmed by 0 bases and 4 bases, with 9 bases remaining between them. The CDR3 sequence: CASSVGGVADTQYF. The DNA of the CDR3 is TGTGCCAGCAGCGTAGGGGGCGTCGCAGATACGCAGTATTTT.

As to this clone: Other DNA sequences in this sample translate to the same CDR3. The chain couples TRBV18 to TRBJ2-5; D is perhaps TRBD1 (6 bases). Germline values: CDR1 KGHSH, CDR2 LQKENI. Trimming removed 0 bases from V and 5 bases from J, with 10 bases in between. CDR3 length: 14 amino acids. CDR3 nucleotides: TGTGCCAGCTCACCACCGTCCCAGGGGGAGACCCAGTACTTC. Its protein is CASSPPSQGETQYF.

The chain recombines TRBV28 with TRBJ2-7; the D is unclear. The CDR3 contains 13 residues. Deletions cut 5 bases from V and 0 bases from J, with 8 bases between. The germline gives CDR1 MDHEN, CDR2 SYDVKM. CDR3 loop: CASSRGISYEQYF. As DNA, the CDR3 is TGTGCCAGCAGTCGTGGTATCTCCTACGAGCAGTACTTC.

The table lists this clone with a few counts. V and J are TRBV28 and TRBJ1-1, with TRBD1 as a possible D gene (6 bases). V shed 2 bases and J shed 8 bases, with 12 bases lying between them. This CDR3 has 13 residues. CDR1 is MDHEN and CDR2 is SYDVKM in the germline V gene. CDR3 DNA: TGTGCCAGCAGTTTAAACCCTGGGACAGAAGCTTTCTTT. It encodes CASSLNPGTEAFF.

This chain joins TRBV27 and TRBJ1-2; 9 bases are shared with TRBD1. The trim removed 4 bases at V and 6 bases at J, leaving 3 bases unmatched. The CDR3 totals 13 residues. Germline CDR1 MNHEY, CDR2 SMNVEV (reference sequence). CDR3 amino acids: CASSSWTGDGYTF. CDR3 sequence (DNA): TGTGCCAGCAGTTCCTGGACAGGGGATGGCTACACCTTC.

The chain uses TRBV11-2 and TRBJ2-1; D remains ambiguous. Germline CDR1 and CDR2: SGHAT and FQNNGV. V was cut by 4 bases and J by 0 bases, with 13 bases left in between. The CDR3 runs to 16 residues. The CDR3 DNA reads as TGTGCCAGCAGCTCCTTCCAAGCAGGCTCCTACAATGAGCAGTTCTTC. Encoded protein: CASSSFQAGSYNEQFF.

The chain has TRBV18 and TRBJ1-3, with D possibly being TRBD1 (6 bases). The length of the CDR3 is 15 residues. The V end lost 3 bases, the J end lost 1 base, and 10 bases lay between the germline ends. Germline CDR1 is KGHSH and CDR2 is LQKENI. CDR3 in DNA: TGTGCCAGCTCACCTCTACAGGGATCTGGAAACACCATATATTTT. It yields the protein CASSPLQGSGNTIYF.

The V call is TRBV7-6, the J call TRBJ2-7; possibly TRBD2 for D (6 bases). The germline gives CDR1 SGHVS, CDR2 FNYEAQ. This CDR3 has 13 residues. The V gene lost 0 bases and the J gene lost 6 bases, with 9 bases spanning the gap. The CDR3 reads CASSLAAEGEQYF. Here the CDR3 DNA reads TGTGCCAGCAGCTTAGCTGCGGAGGGCGAGCAGTACTTC. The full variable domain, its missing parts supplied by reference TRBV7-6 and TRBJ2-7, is GAGVSQSPRYKVTKRGQDVALRCDPISGHVSLYWYRQALGQGPEFLTYFNYEAQQDKSGLPNDRFSAERPEGSISTLTIQRTEQRDSAMYRCASSLAAEGEQYFGPGTRLTVT.

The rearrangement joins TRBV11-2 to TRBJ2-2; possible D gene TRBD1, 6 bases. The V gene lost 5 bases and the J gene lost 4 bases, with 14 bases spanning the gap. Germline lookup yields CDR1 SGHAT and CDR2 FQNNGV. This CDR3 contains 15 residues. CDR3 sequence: CASSPGEMSTGELFF. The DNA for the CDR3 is TGTGCCAGCAGCCCAGGGGAGATGAGCACCGGGGAGCTGTTTTTT.

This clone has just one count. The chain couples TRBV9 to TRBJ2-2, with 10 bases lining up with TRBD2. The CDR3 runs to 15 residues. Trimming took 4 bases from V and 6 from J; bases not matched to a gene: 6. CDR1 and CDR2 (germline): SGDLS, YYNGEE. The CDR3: CASSFLAGAPGELFF. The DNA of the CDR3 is TGTGCCAGCAGCTTTCTAGCGGGAGCCCCCGGGGAGCTGTTTTTT.

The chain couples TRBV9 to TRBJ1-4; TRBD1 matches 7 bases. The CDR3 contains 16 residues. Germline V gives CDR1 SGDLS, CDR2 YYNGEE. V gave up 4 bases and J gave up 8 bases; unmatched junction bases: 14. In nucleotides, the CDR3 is TGTGCCAGCAGCCTCAGTAGTGGTCAGGGGGGCGAAAAACTGTTTTTT. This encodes CASSLSSGQGGEKLFF.

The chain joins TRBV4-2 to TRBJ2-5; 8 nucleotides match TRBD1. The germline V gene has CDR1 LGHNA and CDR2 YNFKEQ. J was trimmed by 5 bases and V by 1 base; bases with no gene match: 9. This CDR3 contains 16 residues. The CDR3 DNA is TGTGCCAGCAGCCAAGTATGGCAGGGGGCGGGGGAGACCCAGTACTTC. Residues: CASSQVWQGAGETQYF.

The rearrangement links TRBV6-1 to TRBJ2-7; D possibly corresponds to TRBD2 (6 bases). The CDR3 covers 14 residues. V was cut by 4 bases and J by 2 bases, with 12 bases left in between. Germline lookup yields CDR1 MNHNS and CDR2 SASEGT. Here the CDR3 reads CASSAEGPTYEQYF. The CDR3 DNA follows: TGTGCCAGCAGTGCGGAGGGGCCTACCTACGAGCAGTACTTC.

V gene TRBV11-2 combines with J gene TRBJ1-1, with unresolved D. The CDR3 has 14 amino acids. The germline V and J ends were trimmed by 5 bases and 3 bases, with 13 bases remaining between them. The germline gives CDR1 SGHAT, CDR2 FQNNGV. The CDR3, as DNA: TGTGCCAGCAGCAATCCCTATAGGGACACTGAAGCTTTCTTT. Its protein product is CASSNPYRDTEAFF.

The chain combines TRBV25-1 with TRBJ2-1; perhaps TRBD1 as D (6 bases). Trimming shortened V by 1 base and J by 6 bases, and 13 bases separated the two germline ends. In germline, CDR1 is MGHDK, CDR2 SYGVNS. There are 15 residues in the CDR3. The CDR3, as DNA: TGTGCCAGCAGTGAATTTACAGGGTTTGGCAATGAGCAGTTCTTC. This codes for CASSEFTGFGNEQFF.

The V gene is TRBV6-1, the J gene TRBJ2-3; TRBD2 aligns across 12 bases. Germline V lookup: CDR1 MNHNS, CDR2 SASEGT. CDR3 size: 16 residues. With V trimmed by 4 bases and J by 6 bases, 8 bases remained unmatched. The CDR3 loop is CASSALLAGGGDTQYF. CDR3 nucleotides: TGTGCCAGCAGTGCCCTACTAGCGGGGGGAGGGGATACGCAGTATTTT.